These 10 T cell receptor beta chains came from one sample sequenced in a study of blood T cell repertoires in COVID-19. Sequenced by immunoSEQ multiplex PCR; TCRdb stores in-frame clones only, minus some. The table has fewer than 200,000 clones, over 75% seen once. The sample consisted of peripheral blood. Receptor source: a man aged 70 or older with active or convalescent COVID-19.

Regarding this clone: The sample has other DNA sequences that encode this CDR3 too. V gene TRBV12-3 or TRBV12-4 combines with J gene TRBJ1-1; the match to TRBD1 covers 7 bases. This CDR3 is built from 12 residues. V lost 8 bases to trimming and J lost 5 bases; unmatched junction nucleotides: 5. In DNA form, the CDR3 reads TGTGCCAGCTCAGGGGGAGGTACTGAAGCTTTCTTT. It specifies CASSGGGTEAFF.

This clone was detected only a few times. This sequence joins TRBV5-4 and TRBJ2-3; 8 nucleotides agree with TRBD2. In germline, CDR1 is SGHNT, CDR2 YYREEE (reference sequence). The CDR3 runs 17 residues. With V trimmed by 5 bases and J by 4 bases, 15 bases remained unmatched. In nucleotides, the CDR3 is TGTGCCAGCAGTTGGGGGGGTAGCGGGATGGCCCCAGATACGCAGTATTTT. This gives the protein CASSWGGSGMAPDTQYF.

The rearrangement uses TRBV28 and TRBJ2-3; tentatively, D is TRBD1 (5 bases). Germline V gene lookup returns CDR1 MDHEN and CDR2 SYDVKM. The V gene lost 5 bases and the J gene lost 6 bases, with 9 bases spanning the gap. This CDR3 contains 12 residues. The CDR3 reads CASSLSGDTQYF. The CDR3 nucleotides are TGTGCCAGCAGTCTATCAGGGGATACGCAGTATTTT.

The chain has TRBV5-4 and TRBJ2-7; D is possibly TRBD2 (5 bases). V was trimmed by 4 bases and J by 0 bases, leaving 20 bases between them. Germline loops: CDR1 SGHNT, CDR2 YYREEE (reference sequence). The CDR3 spans 17 residues. CDR3 DNA: TGTGCCAGCAGCCCCGGGATCGGTGGGGATTTCTCCTACGAGCAGTACTTC. It yields the protein CASSPGIGGDFSYEQYF.

V is TRBV19 and J is TRBJ1-6; D may be TRBD1 (5 bases). Trimming left V 6 bases short and J 7 bases short, with 16 bases between. CDR1 and CDR2 from the germline V gene are LNHDA and SQIVND (reference sequence). The CDR3 extends over 15 amino acids. CDR3 residues: CASRSSGQFNSPLHF. The CDR3 region has the DNA TGTGCCAGTAGGAGTTCTGGACAATTCAATTCACCCCTCCACTTT.

This clone was seen once. The chain is built from TRBV11-2 and TRBJ2-5, with D possibly matching TRBD2 (6 bases). The germline CDR1 and CDR2 sequences are SGHAT and FQNNGV. The CDR3 has 13 amino acids. The germline V and J ends were trimmed by 5 bases and 2 bases, with 9 bases remaining between them. The CDR3 DNA follows: TGTGCCAGCAGCCGGGGACTGCAAGAGACCCAGTACTTC. Amino acids: CASSRGLQETQYF.

This chain joins TRBV7-8 and TRBJ2-7; the match to TRBD2 covers 9 bases. This CDR3 is 16 amino acids long. Germline assignment: CDR1 SGHVS and CDR2 FQNEAQ. V was pared by 1 base and J by 2 bases, with 6 bases of the junction left unmatched. Written as DNA, the CDR3 is TGTGCCAGCAGCTTAGTTCCAACTAGCGGGCCCTACGAGCAGTACTTC. It is translated as CASSLVPTSGPYEQYF.

The rearrangement uses TRBV5-1 and TRBJ2-5; 7 nucleotides align to TRBD1. Trimming removed 4 bases from V and 5 bases from J; junction bases left unmatched: 8. Germline CDR1 SGHRS, CDR2 YFSETQ. The CDR3 spans 14 residues. CDR3 DNA sequence: TGCGCCAGCAGCCAACAGGGGATCGTGGAGACCCAGTACTTC. Translation: CASSQQGIVETQYF.

The chain combines TRBV30 with TRBJ1-2, with TRBD1 matching over 12 bases. Trimming removed 4 bases from V and 8 bases from J; junction bases left unmatched: 5. Germline V gives CDR1 GTSNPN, CDR2 SVGIG (reference sequence). This CDR3 is built from 13 residues. CDR3: CAWKRDRGQGYTF. Written as DNA, the CDR3 is TGTGCCTGGAAGCGGGACAGGGGGCAGGGCTACACCTTC.

This clone was observed once. J is TRBJ2-1 and V is TRBV3-1 (or the pseudogene TRBV3-2); D is undetermined. V dropped 4 bases and J dropped 9 bases, with 13 bases sitting between them. Germline V gene data show CDR1 as LGHDT and CDR2 as YNNKEL (reference sequence). The CDR3 extends over 13 amino acids. CDR3 sequence reads: CASSLSLVGEQFF. CDR3 bases: TGTGCCAGCAGCCTCAGTCTAGTTGGTGAGCAGTTCTTC.